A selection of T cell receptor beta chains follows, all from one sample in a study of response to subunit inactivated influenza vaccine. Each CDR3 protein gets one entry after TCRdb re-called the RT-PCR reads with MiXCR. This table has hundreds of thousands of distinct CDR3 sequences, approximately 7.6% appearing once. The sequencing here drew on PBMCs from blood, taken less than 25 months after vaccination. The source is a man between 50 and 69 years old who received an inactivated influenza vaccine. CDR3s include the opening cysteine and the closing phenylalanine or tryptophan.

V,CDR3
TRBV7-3,CASSPLPGLGDNEQFF
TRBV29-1,CSVKGTGGPYEQYF
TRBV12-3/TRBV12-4,CASSPERFTRF
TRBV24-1,CATSDAGTSGSEQFF
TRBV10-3,CAKGQGGRTDTQYF
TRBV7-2,CASSLAQTGELFF
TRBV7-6,CVSTQLTLPNTEAFF
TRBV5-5,CASSFQAPTNTGELFF
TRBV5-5,CASSPAGLVTYNEQFF
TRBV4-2,CASSQTSSDHWGNEQFF
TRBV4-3,CASSQDQGRGYGYTF
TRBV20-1,CSAQPYSGASYNEQFF
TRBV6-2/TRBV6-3,CASSYAGVGTEAFF
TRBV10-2,CASSETGGSSSYEQYF
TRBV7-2,CASSRGTSGFEQFF
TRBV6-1,CASSQGPQQFF
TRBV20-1,CSASSGSYEQYF
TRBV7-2,CASSLGREIYSPLHF
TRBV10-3,CAIRPGQGTDTQYF
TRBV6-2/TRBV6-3,CASSPVDETQYF
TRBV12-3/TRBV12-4,CASNGAPNEKLFF
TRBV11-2,CASSLGRGGVKTQYF
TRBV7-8,CASSLRQGAPEAFF
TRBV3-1,CASTRVPDTEAFF
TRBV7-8,CASSGAGRKTWSPLHF
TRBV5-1,CASSMDVSGSNVLTF
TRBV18,CASSNRETYNEQFF
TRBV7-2,CASSSWASGGVDEQFF
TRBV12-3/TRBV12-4,CAGSFGTSGRVFSTDTQYF
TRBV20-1,CSAIGQGATEAFF
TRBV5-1,CASSLKGLAGGSPTTLEQYF
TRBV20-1,CSARETGFTGELFF
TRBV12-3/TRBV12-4,CASSPEGYSNQPQHF
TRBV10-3,CAIRTGIAGRGDTQYF
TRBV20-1,CSGRGSGNQPQHF
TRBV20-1,CSARDGSRSYNSPLHF
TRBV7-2,CASSFSEGQETQYF
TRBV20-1,CSASRAVAEQYF
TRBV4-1,CASSQLTLAGGLTGELFF
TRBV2,CASRRTTQTQYF
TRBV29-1,CSAGLRGEQYF
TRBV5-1,CASSMGLAGGNEQFF
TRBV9,CASSVTGTHQETQYF
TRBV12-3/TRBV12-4,CASGETGGFTEAFF
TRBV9,CASSGNAYNEQFF
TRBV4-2,CASSQDSGRGSNIQYF
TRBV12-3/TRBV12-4,CASSLSAGGQYF
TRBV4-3,CASSLGLAGGNGEQFF
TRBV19,CASSDVSLNQPQHF
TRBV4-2,CASSHSRNMNTEAFF
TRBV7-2,CASSLVGQGVEQYF